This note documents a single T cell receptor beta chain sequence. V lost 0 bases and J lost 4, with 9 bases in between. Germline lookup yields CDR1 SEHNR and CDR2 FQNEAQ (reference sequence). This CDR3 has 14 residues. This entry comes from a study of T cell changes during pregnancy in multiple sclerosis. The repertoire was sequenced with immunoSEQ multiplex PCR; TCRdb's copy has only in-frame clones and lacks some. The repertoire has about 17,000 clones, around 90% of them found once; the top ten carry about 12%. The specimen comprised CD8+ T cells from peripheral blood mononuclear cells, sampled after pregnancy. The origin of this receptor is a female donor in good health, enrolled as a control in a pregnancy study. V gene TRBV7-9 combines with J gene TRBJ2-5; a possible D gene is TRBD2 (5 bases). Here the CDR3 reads CASSLALGGETQYF. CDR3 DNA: TGTGCCAGCAGCTTAGCGCTTGGAGGAGAGACCCAGTACTTC.